These 27 T cell receptor beta chains were all obtained from the same sample, sequenced in a study of blood T cell repertoires in COVID-19 (TCRdb year 2020). Library preparation was by the immunoSEQ multiplex PCR assay. TCRdb obtained this table from immuneACCESS and retained in-frame rearrangements with V and J assigned. These tables miss some clones; where compared with another copy, unresolved V genes account for less than half of the shortfall, and the remainder is unexplained. A total of over 40,000 clones appear in this sample, around 86% of them only once. The top ten clonotypes cover about 2.5% of the sample. The sample consisted of peripheral blood. The receptors here all came from an elderly man with acute or convalescent COVID-19.

The chain couples TRBV15 to TRBJ2-2; D may be TRBD2 (5 bases). The CDR3 is made up of 14 amino acids. The V and J ends lost 3 bases and 5 bases respectively, with 10 bases between them. Per germline, CDR1 LNHNV and CDR2 YYDKDF (reference sequence). The CDR3 sequence is CATSSGSSTGELFF. CDR3 DNA sequence: TGTGCCACCAGCAGTGGGAGCTCTACCGGGGAGCTGTTTTTT.

The CDR3: CASRDRGNTEAFF. The CDR3, as DNA: TGCGCCAGTCGGGACAGGGGGAACACTGAAGCTTTCTTT. The V gene is TRBV10-2, the J gene TRBJ1-1; TRBD1 matches at 10 bases. Trimming cost V 9 bases and J 1 base; bases outside gene matches: 2. CDR1 is WSHSY and CDR2 is SAAADI in the germline V gene. The CDR3 sequence is 13 residues long.

On this clone: Other DNA sequences in this sample translate to the same CDR3. The chain couples TRBV2 to TRBJ1-1; D remains unclear. The germline V gene has CDR1 SNHLY and CDR2 FYNNEI. Between the trimmed V and J ends, which lost 2 bases and 5 bases, there was a span of 6 bases. The CDR3 runs 12 residues. The CDR3 DNA reads as TGTGCCAGCAGTGAACGAGGGACTGAAGCTTTCTTT. Protein sequence: CASSERGTEAFF.

The J gene is TRBJ2-1, the V gene TRBV19; possible D gene TRBD2, 6 bases. The V gene lost 9 bases and the J gene lost 4 bases, with 19 bases spanning the gap. Germline assignment: CDR1 LNHDA and CDR2 SQIVND (reference sequence). This CDR3 has 15 amino acids. The CDR3 coding sequence is TGTGCCAGCGCCTTTGGAGGGCCGCGGTACAATGAGCAGTTCTTC. This sequence encodes CASAFGGPRYNEQFF.

The chain recombines TRBV5-1 with TRBJ2-1, with D perhaps matching TRBD2 (5 bases). Germline CDR1 SGHRS, CDR2 YFSETQ. With 6 bases removed from V and 2 bases from J, the gap between germline ends came to 12 bases. The CDR3 runs to 14 residues. The DNA for the CDR3 is TGCGCCAGCACAATGGTGGGAGCCTACAATGAGCAGTTCTTC. Residues: CASTMVGAYNEQFF.

The chain recombines TRBV2 with TRBJ1-2; 9 positions agree with TRBD1. The V gene's germline CDR1 is SNHLY and CDR2 FYNNEI. The junction had 9 bases not matched to a gene; V was cut back by 5 bases and J by 8 bases. This CDR3 region has 14 residues. CDR3 nucleotides: TGTGCCAGCAGTTTCGCCGGGACAGGGAAAGGCTACACCTTC. Translating gives CASSFAGTGKGYTF.

This clone occurred a few times. The chain employs TRBV14 and TRBJ2-7; D possibly corresponds to TRBD2 (5 bases). The CDR3 covers 10 residues. Germline V gene lookup returns CDR1 SGHDN and CDR2 FVKESK. Here the CDR3 reads CASSGYEQYF. The DNA of the CDR3 is TGTGCTTCCAGCGGCTACGAGCAGTACTTC.

The table lists this clone with a count of one. The V gene is TRBV2, the J gene TRBJ1-1, with D unresolved. The CDR3 is 16 amino acids. Germline CDR1 is SNHLY and CDR2 is FYNNEI. Trimming cost V 6 bases and J 0 bases, with 17 bases left between them. CDR3 loop: CASRTSSALMNTEAFF. In DNA form, the CDR3 reads TGTGCCAGCAGGACCTCCTCGGCACTAATGAACACTGAAGCTTTCTTT.

The genes are TRBV19 and TRBJ2-1; D not resolved. From germline, CDR1 is LNHDA and CDR2 SQIVND (reference sequence). This CDR3 comprises 17 residues. Trimming removed 0 bases at V and 5 bases at J, with 17 bases between. CDR3 coding DNA: TGTGCCAGTAGTATAGATAGTGCCTATAGCCGGGACAATGAGCAGTTCTTC. This encodes CASSIDSAYSRDNEQFF.

The chain employs TRBV6-2 or TRBV6-3 and TRBJ1-2; perhaps TRBD1 as D (6 bases). The V and J ends lost 6 bases and 2 bases respectively, with 10 bases between them. Germline V gene sequence: CDR1 MNHEY, CDR2 SVGEGT. The CDR3 length is 13 residues. The CDR3 nucleotides read TGTGCCAGCAGCCGGACAGCCAACTATGGCTACACCTTC. Protein: CASSRTANYGYTF.

The chain employs TRBV9 and TRBJ2-7, with D perhaps matching TRBD2 (7 bases). V gave up 0 bases and J gave up 3 bases, with 16 bases separating them. This CDR3 has 16 amino acids. CDR1 and CDR2 from the germline V gene are SGDLS and YYNGEE. This chain's CDR3 is CASSVEGGGANYEQYF. CDR3 DNA sequence: TGTGCCAGCAGCGTAGAGGGAGGGGGAGCGAACTACGAGCAGTACTTC.

This sequence joins TRBV6-2 or TRBV6-3 and TRBJ2-3; D unclear. Trimming removed 0 bases from V and 1 base from J, with 14 bases in between. The CDR3 loop spans 17 amino acids. Germline V lookup: CDR1 MNHEY, CDR2 SVGEGT. The CDR3 DNA reads TGTGCCAGCAGTTACTCGCTCAGTGGGCGCGGCACAGATACGCAGTATTTT. Protein sequence: CASSYSLSGRGTDTQYF.

The V gene is TRBV11-2, the J gene TRBJ1-5; 10 nucleotides agree with TRBD1. J was trimmed by 7 bases and V by 5 bases; bases with no gene match: 5. CDR3 length: 14 amino acids. Germline loops: CDR1 SGHAT, CDR2 FQNNGV. CDR3 nucleotides: TGTGCCAGCAGCAGGGGGACAGGGGAACAGCCCCAGCATTTT. It translates to CASSRGTGEQPQHF.

The CDR3 DNA sequence: TGTGCCACCGGAGTACGCAATCAGCCCCAGCATTTT. It yields the protein CATGVRNQPQHF. This chain joins TRBV15 and TRBJ1-5; D not resolved. The CDR3 extends over 12 amino acids. Looked up from germline, CDR1 is LNHNV and CDR2 is YYDKDF (reference sequence). V was pared by 8 bases and J by 2 bases, with 7 bases between. The variable domain in full, with the rest retrieved from reference TRBV15 and TRBJ1-5, is DAMVIQNPRYQVTQFGKPVTLSCSQTLNHNVMYWYQQKSSQAPKLLFHYYDKDFNNEADTPDNFQSRRPNTSFCFLDIRSPGLGDTAMYLCATGVRNQPQHFGDGTRLSIL.

V usage is TRBV7-9 and J usage is TRBJ2-1; D is possibly TRBD1 (5 bases). V lost 5 bases and J lost 1, with 9 bases in between. CDR3 length: 14 amino acids. CDR1 and CDR2 (germline): SEHNR, FQNEAQ (reference sequence). CDR3 region: CASSQGGSYNEQFF. The CDR3 DNA reads TGTGCCAGCAGCCAGGGTGGGTCCTACAATGAGCAGTTCTTC.

The V gene is TRBV7-2, the J gene TRBJ2-1; 7 nucleotides match TRBD2. V gave up 1 base and J gave up 9 bases; unmatched junction bases: 6. The CDR3 has 14 amino acids. CDR1 is SGHTA and CDR2 is FQGNSA in the germline V gene. The CDR3 region is CASSLVATSTEQFF. The CDR3 DNA reads as TGTGCCAGCAGCTTAGTTGCGACTAGCACTGAGCAGTTCTTC.

In its sample, this clone was seen once. The chain has TRBV7-9 and TRBJ2-7; 9 bases are shared with TRBD2. V lost 1 base and J lost 9; bases outside the gene matches: 16. This CDR3 contains 17 residues. Germline lookup yields CDR1 SEHNR and CDR2 FQNEAQ (reference sequence). For the CDR3, the DNA is TGTGCCAGCAGCTTAGTAGGGGAGATAGCGGGGGCAAATTCGCAGTACTTC. Its translation: CASSLVGEIAGANSQYF.

The chain couples TRBV19 to TRBJ1-6; D not resolved. The V end was cut by 3 bases, the J end by 9 bases, with 6 bases between. From germline, CDR1 is LNHDA and CDR2 SQIVND (reference sequence). The CDR3 is 12 amino acids. The DNA for the CDR3 is TGTGCCAGTAGTATCGCGGGTTCACCCCTCCACTTT. Encoded protein: CASSIAGSPLHF. The whole variable domain, remainder taken from reference TRBV19 and TRBJ1-6, is DGGITQSPKYLFRKEGQNVTLSCEQNLNHDAMYWYRQDPGQGLRLIYYSQIVNDFQKGDIAEGYSVSREKKESFPLTVTSAQKNPTAFYLCASSIAGSPLHFGNGTRLTVT.

The rearrangement joins TRBV28 to TRBJ1-5, with 10 bases matching TRBD1. The CDR3 is made up of 15 amino acids. Germline trimming cut 6 bases from V and 4 bases from J; bases unmatched to any gene: 6. The germline CDR1 and CDR2 sequences are MDHEN and SYDVKM. The CDR3 coding sequence is TGTGCCAGCAGAAGGGACAGGGGAGAAAATCAGCCCCAGCATTTT. Translated, it gives CASRRDRGENQPQHF.

The chain combines TRBV3-1 (or the pseudogene TRBV3-2) with TRBJ2-1, with TRBD1 matching over 8 bases. This CDR3 is built from 14 residues. Germline V CDR1 and CDR2: LGHDT, YNNKEL (reference sequence). Unmatched junction bases numbered 3, after V lost 0 bases and J lost 8 bases. This CDR3 is CASSQDARGHEQFF. The CDR3 coding sequence is TGTGCCAGCAGCCAAGATGCCAGGGGGCATGAGCAGTTCTTC.

V is TRBV6-5 and J is TRBJ2-5; D not certain. This CDR3 is built from 13 residues. Trimming removed 3 bases at V and 1 base at J, with 6 bases between. Per the germline V gene, CDR1 is MNHEY and CDR2 is SVGAGI. CDR3 coding DNA: TGTGCCAGCAGTTATGGCCTCCAAGAGACCCAGTACTTC. Translated: CASSYGLQETQYF.

The chain combines TRBV4-3 with TRBJ1-3; D is unresolved. Trimming left V 0 bases short and J 0 bases short, with 9 bases between. Looked up from germline, CDR1 is LGHNA and CDR2 is YSLEER. The CDR3 has 16 residues. CDR3: CASSQDLDFSGNTIYF. In nucleotides, the CDR3 is TGCGCCAGCAGCCAAGATCTAGACTTCTCTGGAAACACCATATATTTT.

This clone was counted a single time. The chain couples TRBV18 to TRBJ2-2; D gene uncertain. This CDR3 is 16 amino acids long. The V gene's germline CDR1 is KGHSH and CDR2 LQKENI. Trimming cost V 3 bases and J 5 bases, with 16 bases left between them. CDR3 nucleotides: TGTGCCAGCTCACCCAGTAAATCGACCGGGACCGGGGAGCTGTTTTTT. Residues: CASSPSKSTGTGELFF.

The rearrangement uses TRBV19 and TRBJ1-3; no reliable D call. Germline V gene lookup returns CDR1 LNHDA and CDR2 SQIVND (reference sequence). V was trimmed by 1 base and J by 0 bases, leaving 10 bases between them. The CDR3 has 16 amino acids. In DNA, the CDR3 is TGTGCCAGTAGTATAGGAGGAAGACTCTCTGGAAACACCATATATTTT. Translation gives CASSIGGRLSGNTIYF. The full variable domain, with the rest looked up from reference TRBV19 and TRBJ1-3, is DGGITQSPKYLFRKEGQNVTLSCEQNLNHDAMYWYRQDPGQGLRLIYYSQIVNDFQKGDIAEGYSVSREKKESFPLTVTSAQKNPTAFYLCASSIGGRLSGNTIYFGEGSWLTVV.

The V gene is TRBV6-1, the J gene TRBJ2-7; D is possibly TRBD2 (7 bases). Germline V gives CDR1 MNHNS, CDR2 SASEGT. Trimming stripped 3 bases from V and 2 bases from J, with 14 bases between. The CDR3 is 15 amino acids. CDR3: CASSDRLGGAYEQYF. The CDR3 region has the DNA TGTGCCAGCAGTGACAGATTAGGGGGGGCCTACGAGCAGTACTTC.

This chain joins TRBV5-1 and TRBJ2-7, with unresolved D. With 2 bases removed from V and 1 base from J, the gap between germline ends came to 13 bases. CDR1 and CDR2 from the germline V gene are SGHRS and YFSETQ. CDR3 length equals 15 residues. The CDR3: CASSFGVATSYEQYF. CDR3 nucleotides: TGCGCCAGCAGCTTTGGTGTAGCTACTTCCTACGAGCAGTACTTC.

The chain employs TRBV7-3 and TRBJ2-5, with 7 bases aligning to TRBD1. Trimming took 4 bases from V and 2 from J; bases not matched to a gene: 4. The CDR3 contains 14 residues. Germline values: CDR1 SGHTA, CDR2 FQGTGA. The CDR3 region has the DNA TGTGCCAGCAGCTCCGGGACAGAGCAAGAGACCCAGTACTTC. Its protein product is CASSSGTEQETQYF.